This TCR beta chain came from a study of shared clonotypes between healthy human individuals. Study-level background: Participating donors consisted of a couple of women and a few men aged 18 to 49.

From germline, CDR1 is SGHTS and CDR2 YDEGEE. CDR3 size: 15 residues. V was cut by 5 bases and J by 4 bases, with 15 bases left in between. PCR replicates performed on unsorted PBMC used approximately 0.3 ug DNA, around 28,000 T cell genomes. The assay was immunoSEQ multiplex PCR, and TCRdb's table has in-frame clones only and misses some. In the table there are about 480,000 clones, roughly 78% of which are singletons. The study enrolled healthy HIV-negative adults without recent acute infections or vaccinations as donors. Everyone who donated was a Caucasian adult who lived in Nashville, Tennessee. This receptor was taken from a woman aged 40 to 49 in good health. Some clones in this sample may be carry-over from other donors' samples. The sequencing input was PBMCs. The chain uses TRBV5-8 and TRBJ1-4; possible D gene TRBD1, 5 bases. The CDR3, as DNA: TGTGCCAGCAGAGAAGGCAGGGTCGGTAATGAAAAACTGTTTTTT. Its protein is CASREGRVGNEKLFF.